A single sample gave rise to the 30 T cell receptor beta chains below, sequenced in a study of neurological immune-mediated disorders. Each CDR3 protein gets one entry after TCRdb re-called the 5' RACE reads with MiXCR. Among about 41,000 distinct CDR3 sequences listed, 10% to 15% were seen once. The sequencing input was PBMCs. The receptors were sampled from a female donor in good health.

The table lists this clonotype with many counts. The chain combines TRBV29-1 with TRBJ2-2; tentatively, D is TRBD1 (6 bases). The CDR3 sequence is 14 residues long. With 2 bases removed from V and 0 bases from J, the gap between germline ends came to 7 bases. Germline V lookup: CDR1 SQVTM, CDR2 ANQGSEA. In DNA form, the CDR3 reads TGCAGCGTTGAAAAGGGGGCGAACACCGGGGAGCTGTTTTTT. Translating it yields CSVEKGANTGELFF.

Ten or more counts support this clonotype. The chain employs TRBV24-1 and TRBJ1-1; a weak D match, TRBD1 (5 bases). Trimming left V 7 bases short and J 4 bases short, with 12 bases between. Germline lookup yields CDR1 KGHDR and CDR2 SFDVKD. The CDR3 has 13 amino acids. CDR3 protein: CATSAPGGTEAFF. The DNA of the CDR3 is TGTGCCACCAGCGCCCCGGGGGGCACTGAAGCTTTCTTT.

This clonotype appeared many times. The chain uses TRBV5-5 and TRBJ2-1, with 10 bases that match TRBD2. This CDR3 comprises 15 residues. Germline CDR1 is SGHKS and CDR2 is YYEKEE (reference sequence). Trimming took 5 bases from V and 1 from J; bases not matched to a gene: 3. CDR3 bases: TGTGCCAGCAGACCGACTAGCGGGTCCTACAATGAGCAGTTCTTC. It is translated as CASRPTSGSYNEQFF.

There are many counts of this clonotype. The gene calls are TRBV7-9 and TRBJ1-1; D is undetermined. There are 13 residues in the CDR3. V was cut by 1 base and J by 1 base, with 4 bases left in between. Germline V gives CDR1 SEHNR, CDR2 FQNEAQ (reference sequence). The DNA of the CDR3 is TGTGCCAGCAGCTTAGGGTGGAACACTGAAGCTTTCTTT. Protein: CASSLGWNTEAFF.

The chain is built from TRBV7-2 and TRBJ2-7; 15 nucleotides align to TRBD2. J was trimmed by 3 bases and V by 8 bases; bases with no gene match: 17. Germline-derived CDR1 and CDR2 are SGHTA and FQGNSA. This CDR3 has 19 amino acids. This CDR3 is CASARGPGTSGGSFYEQYF. The CDR3 region has the DNA TGTGCCAGCGCTAGAGGGCCCGGGACTAGCGGGGGGTCGTTCTACGAGCAGTACTTC.

This clonotype occurred many times. The chain has TRBV2 and TRBJ2-1, with no clear D. CDR1 is SNHLY, CDR2 FYNNEI, per germline. CDR3 length: 16 residues. The germline V and J ends were trimmed by 6 bases and 6 bases, with 21 bases remaining between them. CDR3 DNA sequence: TGTGCCAGCAGACAAATCATCTCTACTCTGGGCAATGAGCAGTTCTTC. Encoded protein: CASRQIISTLGNEQFF. Variable domain in full (rest from reference TRBV2 and TRBJ2-1): EPEVTQTPSHQVTQMGQEVILRCVPISNHLYFYWYRQILGQKVEFLVSFYNNEISEKSEIFDDQFSVERPDGSNFTLKIRSTKLEDSAMYFCASRQIISTLGNEQFFGPGTRLTVL.

This clonotype was seen many times. The gene calls are TRBV5-6 and TRBJ2-3; 11 bases line up with TRBD2. V was pared by 1 base and J by 7 bases, with 5 bases of the junction left unmatched. The CDR3 totals 15 residues. The germline V gene has CDR1 SGHDT and CDR2 YYEEEE. CDR3 region: CASSLPLAGVNTQYF. In nucleotides, the CDR3 is TGTGCCAGCAGCTTGCCACTAGCGGGAGTAAATACGCAGTATTTT.

This clonotype was recorded many times. The V gene is TRBV2, the J gene TRBJ2-5; 9 positions match TRBD1. Germline V gene data show CDR1 as SNHLY and CDR2 as FYNNEI. The CDR3 sequence is 13 residues long. Losses at the gene ends were 9 bases for V and 5 bases for J; bases not matched to a gene: 7. This chain's CDR3 is CARNRGRVETQYF. In nucleotides, the CDR3 is TGTGCCAGAAACAGGGGGCGCGTGGAGACCCAGTACTTC.

This clonotype has ten or more counts. The J gene is TRBJ1-1, the V gene TRBV10-2, with 7 bases matching TRBD1. Germline CDR1 WSHSY, CDR2 SAAADI. The CDR3 contains 14 residues. Trimming at V came to 6 bases and at J to 2 bases, leaving 6 bases not matched to a gene. CDR3 sequence (DNA): TGCGCCAGCAGATTGGGACAGCACAACACTGAAGCTTTCTTT. The encoded protein is CASRLGQHNTEAFF.

This clonotype has a count of ten or more. The chain has TRBV6-5 and TRBJ2-5, with 10 bases that match TRBD2. CDR3 size: 16 residues. The ends lost 5 bases at V and 3 bases at J; junction bases unmatched: 9. CDR1 MNHEY and CDR2 SVGAGI come from the germline V gene. Here the CDR3 reads CASSPRGGLAEETQYF. The CDR3 coding sequence is TGTGCCAGCAGTCCCCGGGGTGGACTAGCGGAAGAGACCCAGTACTTC.

This clonotype was seen more than once but under ten times. The chain combines TRBV7-8 with TRBJ2-7; D gene uncertain. CDR1 and CDR2 (germline): SGHVS, FQNEAQ. Trimming left V 5 bases short and J 3 bases short, with 26 bases between. CDR3 length: 18 residues. CDR3 sequence: CASSLSPARSRANYEQYF. The DNA for the CDR3 is TGTGCCAGCAGCCTTTCTCCGGCTCGATCCAGAGCTAACTACGAGCAGTACTTC.

CDR3 DNA: TGTGCCAGCAGCTTATACCTGCTCACAGATACGCAGTATTTT. Translation: CASSLYLLTDTQYF. The V call is TRBV7-8, the J call TRBJ2-3, with unresolved D. Trimming removed 2 bases at V and 2 bases at J, with 8 bases between. The CDR3 covers 14 residues. The germline V gene encodes CDR1 SGHVS and CDR2 FQNEAQ. Variable domain in full (rest from reference TRBV7-8 and TRBJ2-3): GAGVSQSPRYKVAKRGQDVALRCDPISGHVSLFWYQQALGQGPEFLTYFQNEAQLDKSGLPSDRFFAERPEGSVSTLKIQRTQQEDSAVYLCASSLYLLTDTQYFGPGTRLTVL.

This clonotype appeared many times. The chain has TRBV20-1 and TRBJ1-4; D remains ambiguous. This CDR3 has 12 residues. Trimming took off 6 bases at V and 5 bases at J, with 10 bases between the two ends. Germline lookup yields CDR1 DFQATT and CDR2 SNEGSKA (reference sequence). This CDR3 is CSAGRRNEKLFF. CDR3 nucleotide sequence: TGCAGTGCCGGCAGGAGGAATGAAAAACTGTTTTTT.

This chain connects TRBV11-2 to TRBJ2-2; possible D gene TRBD2, 5 bases. The CDR3 has 14 amino acids. With 8 bases removed from V and 0 bases from J, the gap between germline ends came to 10 bases. Germline loops: CDR1 SGHAT, CDR2 FQNNGV. CDR3 residues: CASGSGTNTGELFF. The CDR3 DNA sequence: TGTGCCAGCGGATCCGGGACGAACACCGGGGAGCTGTTTTTT.

To note about this clonotype: Sequence at one end of the junction differs from germline and may be a read error. The chain is built from TRBV3-1 and TRBJ2-1; TRBD2 matches 9 bases. CDR3 size: 19 residues. The V gene's germline CDR1 is LGHDT and CDR2 YNNKEL (reference sequence). CDR3 coding DNA: TGTGCAAGCAGACAGTGGGCGGGAGGGCCCATGAGGTCCTACAATGAGCAGTTCTTC. Its protein is CASRQWAGGPMRSYNEQFF.

Concerning this clonotype: The DNA is left out, because the CDR3 cannot be placed on it with certainty; the CDR3 is given as TCRdb lists it. The chain uses TRBV5-5 and TRBJ2-7; the tabulated D call, TRBD2, remains unverified against the DNA. Including both end residues, the CDR3 is 19 amino acids long. From germline, CDR1 is SGHKS and CDR2 YYEKEE (reference sequence). CDR3 protein: CASSFYICSARDGPYEQYF.

Ten or more counts support this clonotype. The rearrangement links TRBV29-1 to TRBJ1-1; 8 bases are shared with TRBD1. The germline CDR1 and CDR2 sequences are SQVTM and ANQGSEA. This CDR3 is 13 amino acids long. The junction had 8 bases not matched to a gene; V was cut back by 7 bases and J by 4 bases. CDR3 loop: CSAATGDVTEAFF. CDR3 nucleotides: TGCAGCGCTGCGACAGGGGACGTCACTGAAGCTTTCTTT.

V and J are TRBV20-1 and TRBJ1-2; maybe TRBD1 (5 bases). The length of the CDR3 is 11 residues. Trimming removed 5 bases at V and 8 bases at J, with 12 bases between. Germline V lookup: CDR1 DFQATT, CDR2 SNEGSKA (reference sequence). The CDR3: CSAWYRQGYTF. In nucleotides, the CDR3 is TGCAGTGCTTGGTATAGACAGGGCTACACCTTC.

The sample holds a few counts of this clonotype. The J gene is TRBJ2-1, the V gene TRBV29-1; 10 nucleotides agree with TRBD2. The ends lost 6 bases at V and 14 bases at J; junction bases unmatched: 13. Per the germline V gene, CDR1 is SQVTM and CDR2 is ANQGSEA. CDR3 size: 13 residues. In DNA form, the CDR3 reads TGCAGCGTCGACCGGCTAGCGGGAGTCGGAGAGTTCTTC. Translation: CSVDRLAGVGEFF.

Of note for this clonotype: A much larger clone differs by one base, so this may be a read error. The V gene is TRBV11-1, the J gene TRBJ2-7; the D gene is possibly TRBD2 (6 bases). This CDR3 is 15 amino acids long. Germline V CDR1 and CDR2: SGHAT, FQDESV (reference sequence). The chain's CDR3 is CANSLDRDFSYEQYF. CDR3 coding DNA: TGTGCCAACAGCTTAGACCGGGACTTTTCCTACGAGCAGTACTTC. Full variable domain (outside the CDR3, taken from reference TRBV11-1 and TRBJ2-7): EAEVAQSPRYKITEKSQAVAFWCDPISGHATLYWYRQILGQGPELLVQFQDESVVDDSQLPKDRFSAERLKGVDSTLKIQPAELGDSAMYLCANSLDRDFSYEQYFGPGTRLTVT.

This clonotype was detected many times. This chain uses TRBV30 with TRBJ1-2, with D possibly being TRBD1 (5 bases). The germline gives CDR1 GTSNPN, CDR2 SVGIG (reference sequence). The CDR3 length is 13 residues. Trimming left V 4 bases short and J 2 bases short, with 11 bases between. In DNA form, the CDR3 reads TGTGCCTGGACCTTGACAGTCAACTATGGCTACACCTTC. Protein sequence: CAWTLTVNYGYTF.

Of note for this clonotype: A read error may be the cause here, since a much bigger clone is one base away. The rearrangement joins TRBV29-1 to TRBJ1-2; D possibly corresponds to TRBD1 (6 bases). CDR3 length: 13 amino acids. V was cut by 6 bases and J by 8 bases, with 19 bases left in between. Germline CDR1 SQVTM, CDR2 ANQGSEA. The CDR3 is CSVVGHGSWGYTF. The CDR3 nucleotides read TGCAGCGTGGTGGGACATGGGTCGTGGGGCTACACCTTC.

This clonotype has ten or more counts. This chain joins TRBV20-1 and TRBJ1-1; the D gene is possibly TRBD1 (6 bases). CDR3 length: 15 amino acids. Trimming removed 1 base from V and 0 bases from J, with 12 bases in between. Germline V lookup: CDR1 DFQATT, CDR2 SNEGSKA (reference sequence). CDR3 in DNA: TGCAGTGCTAGAGGGGGGGCGAACATGAACACTGAAGCTTTCTTT. Protein product: CSARGGANMNTEAFF.

This clonotype was counted at least ten times. This chain joins TRBV10-3 and TRBJ1-2; 7 bases line up with TRBD1. Trimming took 5 bases from V and 0 from J; bases not matched to a gene: 3. The V gene's germline CDR1 is ENHRY and CDR2 SYGVKD. There are 14 residues in the CDR3. Here the CDR3 reads CAISQDRPNYGYTF. In DNA form, the CDR3 reads TGTGCCATCAGTCAGGACAGGCCTAACTATGGCTACACCTTC.

The chain is built from TRBV11-2 and TRBJ1-1; perhaps TRBD1 as D (6 bases). V was clipped by 5 bases and J by 4 bases, with 11 bases between them. The germline gives CDR1 SGHAT, CDR2 FQNNGV. The CDR3 extends over 13 amino acids. CDR3 protein: CASSPPGVTEAFF. CDR3 in DNA: TGTGCCAGCAGCCCCCCAGGGGTCACTGAAGCTTTCTTT.

This clonotype was observed many times. V gene TRBV6-2 or TRBV6-3 combines with J gene TRBJ2-3; D remains ambiguous. V shed 6 bases and J shed 3 bases, with 7 bases lying between them. The germline V gene has CDR1 MNHEY and CDR2 SVGEGT. This CDR3 is built from 12 residues. The CDR3 sequence is CASRVNTDTQYF. CDR3 DNA: TGTGCCAGCAGGGTGAATACAGATACGCAGTATTTT.

Ten or more counts support this clonotype. The CDR3 DNA sequence: TGCGCCAGCACCCTAGCGGGGACTCAAGAGACCCAGTACTTC. It is translated as CASTLAGTQETQYF. The chain carries TRBV5-1 and TRBJ2-5; 9 nucleotides line up with TRBD2. Germline trimming cut 6 bases from V and 2 bases from J; bases unmatched to any gene: 5. This CDR3 is 14 amino acids long. CDR1 and CDR2 from the germline V gene are SGHRS and YFSETQ.

Many counts were recorded for this clonotype. This chain joins TRBV3-1 and TRBJ1-5; D ambiguous. The germline gives CDR1 LGHDT, CDR2 YNNKEL (reference sequence). V lost 4 bases, J lost 9 bases, and 13 bases lay in between. The CDR3 length is 13 residues. The DNA of the CDR3 is TGTGCCAGCAGCCCCAGGCCCGGAACGCCCCAGCATTTT. It codes for CASSPRPGTPQHF.

This clonotype was seen at least ten times. The rearrangement uses TRBV6-1 and TRBJ2-2; 7 nucleotides line up with TRBD1. The CDR3 is 16 amino acids. Trimming removed 2 bases from V and 5 bases from J; junction bases left unmatched: 8. CDR1 and CDR2 from the germline V gene are MNHNS and SASEGT. The CDR3 is CASSELSGGETGELFF. The CDR3 nucleotides read TGTGCCAGCAGTGAATTGTCAGGGGGAGAGACCGGGGAGCTGTTTTTT.

This clonotype was picked up many times. The chain has TRBV20-1 and TRBJ2-3; 7 bases agree with TRBD2. There are 16 residues in the CDR3. V lost 1 base, J lost 11 bases, and 18 bases stayed unmatched. In germline, CDR1 is DFQATT, CDR2 SNEGSKA (reference sequence). This chain's CDR3 is CSARGWASGIEALQYF. The CDR3 nucleotides read TGCAGTGCTAGAGGGTGGGCTAGCGGCATCGAGGCTTTGCAGTATTTT.